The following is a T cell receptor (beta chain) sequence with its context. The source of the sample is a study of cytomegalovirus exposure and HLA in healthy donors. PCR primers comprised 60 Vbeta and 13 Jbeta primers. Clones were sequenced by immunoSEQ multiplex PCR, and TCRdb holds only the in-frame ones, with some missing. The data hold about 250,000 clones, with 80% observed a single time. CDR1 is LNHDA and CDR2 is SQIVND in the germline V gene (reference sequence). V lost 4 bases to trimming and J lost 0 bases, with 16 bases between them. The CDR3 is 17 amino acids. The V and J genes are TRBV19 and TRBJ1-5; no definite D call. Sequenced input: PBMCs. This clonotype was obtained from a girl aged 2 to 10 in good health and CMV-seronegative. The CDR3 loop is CASSTPGSHNSNQPQHF. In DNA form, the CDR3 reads TGTGCCAGTAGTACCCCGGGGAGCCATAATAGCAATCAGCCCCAGCATTTT.